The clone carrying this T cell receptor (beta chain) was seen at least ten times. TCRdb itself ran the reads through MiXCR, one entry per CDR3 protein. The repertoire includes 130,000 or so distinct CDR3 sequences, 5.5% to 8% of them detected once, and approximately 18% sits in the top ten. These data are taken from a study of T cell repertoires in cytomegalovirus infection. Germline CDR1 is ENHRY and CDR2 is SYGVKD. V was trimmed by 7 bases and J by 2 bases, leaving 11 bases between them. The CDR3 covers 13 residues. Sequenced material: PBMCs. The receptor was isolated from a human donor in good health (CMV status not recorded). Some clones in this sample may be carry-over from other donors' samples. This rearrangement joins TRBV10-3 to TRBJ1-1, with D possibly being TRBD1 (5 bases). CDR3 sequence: CAITGRVNTEAFF. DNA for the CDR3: TGTGCCATCACGGGCAGGGTAAACACTGAAGCTTTCTTT.